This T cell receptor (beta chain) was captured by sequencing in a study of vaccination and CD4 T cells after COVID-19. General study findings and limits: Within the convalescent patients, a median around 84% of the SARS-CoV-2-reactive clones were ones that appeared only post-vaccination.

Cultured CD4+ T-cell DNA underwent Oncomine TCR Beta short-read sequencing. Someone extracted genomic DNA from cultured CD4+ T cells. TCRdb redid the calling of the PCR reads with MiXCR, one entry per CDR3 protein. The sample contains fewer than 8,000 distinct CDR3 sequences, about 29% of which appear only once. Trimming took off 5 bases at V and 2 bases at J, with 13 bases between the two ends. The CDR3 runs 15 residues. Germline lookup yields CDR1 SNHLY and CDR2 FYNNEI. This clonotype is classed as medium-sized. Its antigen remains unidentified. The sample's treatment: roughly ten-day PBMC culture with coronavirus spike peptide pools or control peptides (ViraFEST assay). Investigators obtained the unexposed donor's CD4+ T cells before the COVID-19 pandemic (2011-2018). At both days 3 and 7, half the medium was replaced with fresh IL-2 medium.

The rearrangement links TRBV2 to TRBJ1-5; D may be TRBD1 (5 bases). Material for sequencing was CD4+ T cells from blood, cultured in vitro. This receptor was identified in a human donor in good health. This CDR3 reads CASSKGWAGNQPQHF. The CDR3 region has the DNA TGTGCCAGCAGTAAGGGGTGGGCGGGCAATCAGCCCCAGCATTTT.